This T cell receptor (beta chain) was observed in a study of shared clonotypes between healthy human individuals (dated by TCRdb to the early 2020s). For the wider study: A few men and a couple of women, aged 18 to 49 years, made up the cohort. To estimate repertoire size and how much clonotypes are shared between individuals, the study performed deep sequencing of blood TCR repertoires from about five healthy adults. Each donor's leukapheresis produced roughly between roughly 0.94 and 9.5 billion PBMCs. Different laboratories and diverse techniques were used to prepare libraries and sequence TCR repertoires, to increase sequencing depth and limit assay-specific biases. The full study reports these points: Sampling was restricted to blood, and TCR repertoires in tissues likely differ from the TCR repertoires found in blood. Pairwise subsampling indicated that sequencing depth was expected to affect the degree of clonotype sharing among donors. Because the study included only a small number of donors, the genetic and exposure-history diversity represented was limited.

Healthy HIV-negative adults with no recently reported acute infections or vaccinations were included as donors. Every donor was a Caucasian adult residing in Nashville, Tennessee, USA. For unsorted samples, tens of millions of PBMCs were counted, and genomic DNA was extracted using the QIAamp DNA Blood Mini kit. Blood was obtained by leukapheresis, after which PBMCs were separated by Ficoll-Histopaque density gradient centrifugation and cryopreserved in liquid nitrogen vapor phase. Using the deep immunoSEQ assay, multiplex PCR amplified TCR CDR3 regions from genomic DNA. For each cell subset, the extracted genomic DNA was distributed evenly across all wells of several immunoSEQ 96-well plates, and each plate served as one replicate. For unsorted PBMC, 300 ng genomic DNA, equal to 30,000 or so T cell genomes, was loaded into each replicate PCR. Unsorted PBMC genomic DNA was sequenced across ten immunoSEQ deep assay plates. Purified libraries were measured with a Qubit 3.0 fluorometer, size-checked on a Bioanalyzer 2100, and measured again with the KAPA Library Quantification kit. A separate single-read 150-cycle Illumina NextSeq 550 flow cell was used to sequence each immunoSEQ 96-well plate. Per the original workflow: The immunoSEQ output contained only junctional sequences without quality scores, so filtering could not match that applied to full-length reads. To assign V/J genes and CDR3, sequences were annotated using PyIR, a Python wrapper for IgBLAST v1.9, with IMGT germline references. Reads were removed for weak V/J assignments (E-value above 1e-6), missing CDR3, stop codons, out-of-frame junctions, or ambiguous translated residues. V3J clonotypes were defined as sequences sharing the same inferred V gene, J gene, and CDR3 amino acid sequence. To compute the percentage overlap between repertoires, the number of shared unique clonotypes was divided by the size of the smaller repertoire. Three approaches were used to assess repertoire richness: RTK rarefaction, the Chao1 estimator, and Recon v2.1 estimates of unobserved clonotypes. TCRdb obtained this table from immuneACCESS and retained in-frame rearrangements with V and J assigned. These tables miss some clones; where compared with another copy, unresolved V genes account for less than half of the shortfall, and the remainder is unexplained. That table is the source of V, J and clone size, and D and trimming were worked out from the DNA. The sample has 450,000 to 600,000 clones on record, approximately 79% of them singletons. The ten most abundant clones make up 12% of the sample.

Trimming at the junction amounts to 7 bases on V and 3 bases on J, and the germline ends lie 34 bases apart. CDR1 and CDR2 are drawn from the germline V gene (reference sequence): LNHDA, SQIVND. The CDR3 contains 20 residues, cysteine and phenylalanine counted. Here the CDR3 DNA is all that survives: 60 bases in frame from base 1. On this clone itself: The antigen this receptor binds is unknown. Base-call qualities are not available, and no considerably larger clone is one nucleotide away.

The sample taken for sequencing was PBMCs. The chain was built from TRBV19 and TRBJ2-7; perhaps TRBD2 is the D gene, with 5 bases matching. The sequence derives from a woman aged 35 to 49 in good health. Some clones in this sample may be carry-over from other donors' samples. The bases are TGTGCCAGTACCTTGGAGCGGCTAAACCCTATACAAGATCGGGACTACGAGCAGTACTTC. Its product reads: CASTLERLNPIQDRDYEQYF.